Below, 25 T cell receptor beta chains from the same sample are listed, as sequenced in a study of T cells in women clearing cervical HPV infection. The repertoire was sequenced with immunoSEQ multiplex PCR; TCRdb's copy has only in-frame clones and lacks some. This sample's table has under 40,000 clones. The sequenced sample consisted of blood buffy coat. All receptors derive from a woman between 18 and 70 years old with a cervical HPV16 infection that either progressed to CIN3+ or cleared (not recorded which).

Comment on this clone: The read is 3 residues too short to cover the CDR3 end, so that end is filled in from the germline J gene. The chain combines TRBV20-1 with TRBJ1-1; possibly TRBD1 for D (6 bases). Germline CDR1 is DFQATT and CDR2 is SNEGSKA (reference sequence). The ends were cut back, 6 bases at V and 2 bases at J, with 16 bases in the middle. The CDR3 length is 14 residues. CDR3: CSASTNRENTEAFF. CDR3 DNA, as far as it was read: TGCAGTGCCTCCACTAACAGGGAAAACACTGAA.

A word on this clone: The read terminates 3 residues ahead of where the CDR3 ends, so the germline J gene completes it. This chain joins TRBV5-1 and TRBJ2-1; 10 bases are a match to TRBD1. The CDR3 runs to 15 residues. The V segment lost 4 bases and the J segment 7 bases; nucleotides outside the gene matches: 8. Germline V CDR1 and CDR2: SGHRS, YFSETQ. The covered CDR3 bases are TGCGCCAGCAGCCGCTGGACAGGGGGTTTAAATGAG. This translates into CASSRWTGGLNE. From start to end, the CDR3 is CASSRWTGGLNEQFF. The whole variable domain, filled in from reference TRBV5-1 and TRBJ2-1, reads KAGVTQTPRYLIKTRGQQVTLSCSPISGHRSVSWYQQTPGQGLQFLFEYFSETQRNKGNFPGRFSGRQFSNSRSEMNVSTLELGDSALYLCASSRWTGGLNEQFFGPGTRLTVL.

Remarks on this clone: The missing CDR3 end, 3 residues past where the read stops, is filled in from the germline J gene. The rearrangement links TRBV5-6 to TRBJ2-3, with D hard to call. Trimming pared 1 base from V and 7 bases from J, leaving 10 bases between. The CDR3 spans 13 residues. Germline assignment: CDR1 SGHDT and CDR2 YYEEEE. CDR3 DNA (partial): TGTGCCAGCAGCTTGCTTAGTCTTTATACG. It codes for CASSLLSLYT. In full, the CDR3 is CASSLLSLYTQYF.

For this clone: The observed sequence ends 3 residues before the CDR3 terminus, with the missing tail filled in from the germline J gene. The chain carries TRBV30 and TRBJ2-6; D gene unclear. Deletions cut 4 bases from V and 1 base from J, with 5 bases between. Germline CDR1 GTSNPN, CDR2 SVGIG (reference sequence). This CDR3 region has 13 residues. The part of the CDR3 DNA that was read is TGTGCCTGGACTCTATCTGGGGCCAACGTC. It is translated as CAWTLSGANV. The CDR3, in full, reads CAWTLSGANVLTF.

For this clone: Read coverage stops 3 residues before the CDR3 terminus; the germline J gene supplies the remainder. This chain connects TRBV7-8 to TRBJ2-4; 7 bases are shared with TRBD2. Germline V CDR1 and CDR2: SGHVS, FQNEAQ. V lost 5 bases and J lost 8; bases outside the gene matches: 12. CDR3 length: 15 amino acids. CDR3 residues: CASSLRSREIDIQYF. Incomplete CDR3 DNA: TGTGCCAGCAGCCTCCGGTCGCGGGAGATCGACATT.

On this clone itself: The sequence runs out 3 residues before the end of the CDR3; the remainder is reconstructed from the germline J gene. V and J are TRBV7-2 and TRBJ1-2; D remains ambiguous. Germline V gene sequence: CDR1 SGHTA, CDR2 FQGNSA. V shed 5 bases and J shed 3 bases, with 7 bases lying between them. The CDR3 runs to 12 residues. The CDR3 protein is CASSGGYYGYTF. Incomplete CDR3 DNA: TGTGCCAGCAGCGGCGGCTACTATGGC.

A note on this clone: The missing CDR3 end, 3 residues past where the read stops, is filled in from the germline J gene. The V and J genes are TRBV20-1 and TRBJ2-3; D remains ambiguous. The CDR3 runs 16 residues. With 2 bases removed from V and 0 bases from J, the gap between germline ends came to 15 bases. Germline lookup yields CDR1 DFQATT and CDR2 SNEGSKA (reference sequence). The covered CDR3 bases are TGCAGTGCTAGATTTTTCCAGGCAGTAAGCACAGATACG. Protein: CSARFFQAVSTDT. The whole CDR3 region reads CSARFFQAVSTDTQYF.

Comment on this clone: The read falls 3 residues short of the CDR3 end, and the missing part is taken from the germline J gene. The chain couples TRBV20-1 to TRBJ1-4, with a tentative D call TRBD1 (6 bases). With 0 bases removed from V and 5 bases from J, the gap between germline ends came to 22 bases. Germline V lookup: CDR1 DFQATT, CDR2 SNEGSKA (reference sequence). CDR3 length: 18 residues. The sequenced CDR3 bases are TGCAGTGCTAGAGATCGAGGGGGTCCCCCCCTTACGAATGAAAAA. This codes for CSARDRGGPPLTNEK. The full CDR3 sequence reads CSARDRGGPPLTNEKLFF.

Concerning this clone: The read ends 3 residues early relative to the CDR3; the germline J gene fills the gap. V is TRBV12-3 or TRBV12-4 and J is TRBJ2-7; TRBD2 matches 8 bases. The CDR3 is 14 amino acids. V shed 5 bases and J 4 bases; nucleotides not matched to a gene: 7. The DNA read from the CDR3 is TGTGCCAGCAGTATTGCGGGAGGATTATACGAG. This sequence encodes CASSIAGGLYE. The CDR3 reads in full as CASSIAGGLYEQYF.

With regard to this clone: The read terminates 3 residues before the CDR3 end, so the remaining end is supplied by the germline J gene. This sequence joins TRBV7-6 and TRBJ1-4; TRBD1 matches 7 bases. The CDR3 spans 17 residues. Trimming took 4 bases from V and 1 from J; bases not matched to a gene: 9. Germline CDR1 is SGHVS and CDR2 is FNYEAQ. The CDR3 region is CASSSYRGSGTNEKLFF. The CDR3 bases that were read are TGTGCCAGCAGCTCCTACAGGGGTTCAGGAACTAATGAAAAA. The full variable domain, in which reference TRBV7-6 and TRBJ1-4 provide the parts outside the CDR3, is GAGVSQSPRYKVTKRGQDVALRCDPISGHVSLYWYRQALGQGPEFLTYFNYEAQQDKSGLPNDRFSAERPEGSISTLTIQRTEQRDSAMYRCASSSYRGSGTNEKLFFGSGTQLSVL.

With regard to this clone: The read gets to within 3 residues of the CDR3 end, and the germline J gene fills in the rest. The rearrangement uses TRBV19 and TRBJ2-4; TRBD1 is a possible D gene (6 bases). CDR1 is LNHDA and CDR2 is SQIVND in the germline V gene (reference sequence). This CDR3 comprises 12 residues. The CDR3 bases that were read are TGTGCCACCCAGGACAGAAACTATGGT. Protein sequence: CATQDRNYG. From start to end, the CDR3 is CATQDRNYGQYF. Complete variable domain (other parts from reference TRBV19 and TRBJ2-4): DGGITQSPKYLFRKEGQNVTLSCEQNLNHDAMYWYRQDPGQGLRLIYYSQIVNDFQKGDIAEGYSVSREKKESFPLTVTSAQKNPTAFYLCATQDRNYGQYFGAGTRLSVL.

For this clone: The CDR3 end lies 3 residues beyond the end of the read and is filled in from the germline J gene. V usage is TRBV7-3 and J usage is TRBJ2-2; perhaps TRBD2 as D (6 bases). The CDR3 sequence is 16 residues long. The V end was cut by 10 bases, the J end by 1 base, with 19 bases between. CDR1 and CDR2 from the germline V gene are SGHTA and FQGTGA. This CDR3 is CATLSRDSLNTGELFF. The sequenced part of the CDR3 DNA is TGTGCCACCCTTTCCAGGGACTCTCTGAACACCGGGGAG.

Comment on this clone: The read ends 3 residues shy of where the CDR3 ends; the end is completed using the germline J gene. J is TRBJ2-2 and V is TRBV19; D might be TRBD2 (7 bases). CDR1 and CDR2 from the germline V gene are LNHDA and SQIVND (reference sequence). The CDR3 totals 18 residues. Trimming took off 5 bases at V and 0 bases at J, with 19 bases between the two ends. The CDR3 bases that were read are TGTGCCAGTAGTGGGATGGGGGGGCTAGCGGCGAACACCGGGGAG. Translation: CASSGMGGLAANTGE. In full, the CDR3 is CASSGMGGLAANTGELFF.

The sequenced part of the CDR3 DNA is TGCGCCAGCAGCTTGGAGGGGAGTTCCTACGAG. Its protein is CASSLEGSSYE. The full CDR3 protein is CASSLEGSSYEQYF. This chain uses TRBV5-1 with TRBJ2-7; perhaps D is TRBD1 or TRBD2 (5 bases each). The CDR3 end lies 3 residues beyond the end of the read and is filled in from the germline J gene. CDR3 length: 14 amino acids. V lost 0 bases, J lost 1 base, and 8 bases lay in between. Looked up from germline, CDR1 is SGHRS and CDR2 is YFSETQ.

To note about this clone: The read falls 3 residues short of the CDR3 end, and the missing part is taken from the germline J gene. The rearrangement joins TRBV20-1 to TRBJ2-2; no clear D gene. The CDR3 has 15 residues. Deletions cut 1 base from V and 3 bases from J, with 12 bases between. The germline V gene encodes CDR1 DFQATT and CDR2 SNEGSKA (reference sequence). The sequenced part of the CDR3 DNA is TGCAGTGCTAGAGGAGGCAGAGGTGACACCGGGGAG. Protein product: CSARGGRGDTGE. The full-length CDR3 reads as CSARGGRGDTGELFF.

About this clone: The read stops 3 residues short of the end of the CDR3; the missing end is completed from the germline J gene. The rearrangement links TRBV2 to TRBJ2-1; a weak D match, TRBD2 (6 bases). V was clipped by 4 bases and J by 0 bases, with 16 bases between them. Germline CDR1 and CDR2: SNHLY and FYNNEI. This CDR3 has 17 residues. The CDR3 sequence: CASSVNRDFSSYNEQFF. CDR3 bases read: TGTGCCAGCAGTGTAAATAGGGACTTCAGCTCCTACAATGAG.

With regard to this clone: Sequencing ends 3 residues short of the CDR3 end; the germline J gene provides the rest. The rearrangement links TRBV11-3 to TRBJ2-4; the D gene is possibly TRBD2 (5 bases). V lost 5 bases and J 0 bases, leaving 11 bases between the germline ends. CDR1 and CDR2 (germline): SGHNT, YENEEA. CDR3 length: 15 residues. CDR3 loop: CASSPGLLAKNIQYF. CDR3 bases read: TGTGCCAGCAGCCCAGGACTTTTAGCCAAAAACATT.

As for this clone: The read comes to an end 3 residues before the CDR3 does, leaving the germline J gene to fill in the end. This sequence joins TRBV4-1 and TRBJ2-4; 7 bases match TRBD2. Germline V CDR1 and CDR2: MGHRA, YSYEKL. This CDR3 is built from 16 residues. V lost 1 base and J lost 4; bases outside the gene matches: 7. The CDR3 DNA, read in part, is TGCGCCAGCAGCCAAGCTTGGGGGGGAGGGAAAAACATT. As protein: CASSQAWGGGKNI. The full CDR3 is CASSQAWGGGKNIQYF.

Worth noting for this clone: The read terminates 3 residues ahead of where the CDR3 ends, so the germline J gene completes it. J is TRBJ2-2 and V is TRBV2; 8 nucleotides line up with TRBD1. Losses at the gene ends were 5 bases for V and 0 bases for J; bases not matched to a gene: 5. CDR1 is SNHLY, CDR2 FYNNEI, per germline. The CDR3 contains 16 residues. The CDR3 DNA, read in part, is TGTGCCAGCAGTACCCAGACAGGGGCGAACACCGGGGAG. Encoded protein: CASSTQTGANTGE. The entire CDR3 is CASSTQTGANTGELFF.

On this clone itself: The read terminates 3 residues ahead of where the CDR3 ends, so the germline J gene completes it. The chain employs TRBV20-1 and TRBJ2-7, with 10 bases identical to TRBD1. Germline V gives CDR1 DFQATT, CDR2 SNEGSKA (reference sequence). The CDR3 loop spans 15 amino acids. The junction had 7 bases not matched to a gene; V was cut back by 3 bases and J by 2 bases. Incomplete CDR3 DNA: TGCAGTGCTAGCCGGACCGGGACAGGGGCCTACGAG. It specifies CSASRTGTGAYE. The CDR3 in full is CSASRTGTGAYEQYF.

Note on this clone: The read gets to within 3 residues of the CDR3 end, and the germline J gene fills in the rest. The chain joins TRBV14 to TRBJ1-2, with 7 bases fitting TRBD1. The germline V gene has CDR1 SGHDN and CDR2 FVKESK. Trimming took 3 bases from V and 3 from J; bases not matched to a gene: 1. This CDR3 has 13 amino acids. The CDR3 protein is CASSQGTDYGYTF. CDR3 DNA, as far as it was read: TGTGCCAGCAGCCAGGGGACAGACTATGGC.

With respect to this clone: From the germline J gene comes the end of the CDR3, since the read stops 3 residues before it. V gene TRBV5-1 combines with J gene TRBJ2-5; tentatively, D is TRBD1 (5 bases). This CDR3 has 16 residues. Deletions cut 0 bases from V and 0 bases from J, with 12 bases between. CDR1 and CDR2 (germline): SGHRS, YFSETQ. Incomplete CDR3 DNA: TGCGCCAGCAGCTTGGAGGGGCTCCCGGACCAAGAGACC. This encodes CASSLEGLPDQET. The full CDR3 protein is CASSLEGLPDQETQYF.

A word on this clone: The read terminates 3 residues before the CDR3 end, so the remaining end is supplied by the germline J gene. J is TRBJ1-2 and V is TRBV23-1; TRBD1 is a possible D gene (6 bases). TRBV23-1 is an open reading frame whose function is uncertain. The CDR3 spans 12 residues. Trimming removed 8 bases at V and 4 bases at J, with 11 bases between. Incomplete CDR3 DNA: TGCGCCAGCCTATCAGGGGTCTATGGC. Translated, it gives CASLSGVYG. The whole CDR3 protein reads CASLSGVYGYTF.

A word on this clone: Read sequence stops 3 residues before the CDR3 end, and the germline J gene provides the missing end. The V gene is TRBV29-1, the J gene TRBJ1-2; D is perhaps TRBD1 (5 bases). CDR1 SQVTM and CDR2 ANQGSEA come from the germline V gene. This CDR3 comprises 12 residues. The sequenced part of the CDR3 DNA is TGCAGCGTCACGGTAGGACAACATCGC. As protein: CSVTVGQHR. The whole CDR3 is CSVTVGQHRYTF.

A note on this clone: The read terminates 3 residues ahead of where the CDR3 ends, so the germline J gene completes it. This chain joins TRBV5-1 and TRBJ1-2, with D possibly being TRBD1 (5 bases). Germline-derived CDR1 and CDR2 are SGHRS and YFSETQ. CDR3 length: 15 amino acids. The V end lost 3 bases, the J end lost 5 bases, and 17 bases lay between the germline ends. CDR3 DNA (partial): TGCGCCAGCAGCTCGGCAGGGAACCGGGCATATGGC. Encoded protein: CASSSAGNRAYG. The entire CDR3 reads CASSSAGNRAYGYTF.